One sample yielded the 13 T cell receptor beta chains listed below, sequenced in a study of blood T cells in healthy people across ages (dated by TCRdb to the mid-2010s). Libraries were constructed by 5' RACE. The second PCR ran for about 6 to 11 cycles and used a J-beta primer mix along with a sample-barcoded 5' primer. TCRdb ran its own pipeline on the public reads, namely fastp trimming at Q25 and MiXCR clone calling, and kept in-frame beta chains. CDR3 protein sequences are deduplicated, and each keeps its most common genes and DNA. The sample table records around 1,800,000 distinct CDR3 sequences; about two fifths of these occur just once. The top ten constitute roughly 24% of the sample. The sample taken for sequencing was blood. These receptors came from a human donor in good health.

At least ten counts were recorded for this clonotype. V gene TRBV28 combines with J gene TRBJ2-7; 8 nucleotides line up with TRBD1. This CDR3 is 14 amino acids long. Unmatched junction bases numbered 2, after V lost 4 bases and J lost 0 bases. Germline V gives CDR1 MDHEN, CDR2 SYDVKM. Here the CDR3 reads CASSWTGSSYEQYF. CDR3 nucleotides: TGTGCCAGCAGTTGGACAGGGAGCTCCTACGAGCAGTACTTC.

V is TRBV3-1 and J is TRBJ2-4; D uncertain. The J call may be incorrect, as the DNA end agrees better with TRBJ2-7. This CDR3 spans 15 amino acids. CDR1 is LGHDT, CDR2 YNNKEL, per germline (reference sequence). The CDR3 reads CASSHGPPIKYEQYF. CDR3 in DNA: TGTGCCAGCAGCCACGGACCCCCGATAAAATACGAGCAGTACTTC.

This clonotype was seen more than once but under ten times. The CDR3 DNA reads as TGTGCCAGCAGTGATTTTCAGCTTGAAGCTTTCTTT. Translated, it gives CASSDFQLEAFF. This sequence joins TRBV25-1 and TRBJ1-1; the D is unclear. The V gene lost 3 bases and the J gene lost 7 bases, with 9 bases spanning the gap. Germline V lookup: CDR1 MGHDK, CDR2 SYGVNS. This CDR3 is built from 12 residues.

This clonotype was counted only a few times. The chain joins TRBV20-1 to TRBJ2-7; TRBD2 is a possible D gene (6 bases). V was trimmed by 5 bases and J by 2 bases, leaving 10 bases between them. CDR1 is DFQATT and CDR2 is SNEGSKA in the germline V gene (reference sequence). This CDR3 region has 12 residues. The DNA of the CDR3 is TGCAGTGCTTGGGGGGTCCCCTACGAGCAGTACTTC. It translates to CSAWGVPYEQYF.

The CDR3 loop is CSADDGGIMEKLFF. The CDR3 DNA reads as TGCAGTGCTGATGACGGAGGGATCATGGAAAAACTGTTTTTT. This chain uses TRBV20-1 with TRBJ1-4, with unresolved D. The germline V gene encodes CDR1 DFQATT and CDR2 SNEGSKA (reference sequence). This CDR3 contains 14 residues. Between the trimmed V and J ends, which lost 5 bases and 8 bases, there was a span of 18 bases.

This clonotype was seen a few times. V and J are TRBV20-1 and TRBJ2-7; TRBD1 might be the D (6 bases). Trimming took off 0 bases at V and 3 bases at J, with 12 bases between the two ends. The CDR3 covers 14 residues. CDR1 and CDR2 (germline): DFQATT, SNEGSKA (reference sequence). CDR3 in amino acids: CSARDLSGVYEQYF. The CDR3 DNA reads as TGCAGTGCTAGAGATCTCTCAGGGGTCTACGAGCAGTACTTC.

Written as DNA, the CDR3 is TGTGCCAGCAGCTCGATAAAGGAGGCAGAAGAGACCCAGTTCTTC. Amino acid sequence: CASSSIKEAEETQFF. The J gene is TRBJ2-1, the V gene TRBV7-6; maybe TRBD2 (5 bases). The length of the CDR3 is 15 residues. Germline loops: CDR1 SGHVS, CDR2 FNYEAQ. Trimming removed 4 bases from V and 13 bases from J, with 23 bases in between.

This clonotype showed up just once. V gene TRBV28 combines with J gene TRBJ2-3, with D uncertain. The V end lost 8 bases, the J end lost 0 bases, and 15 bases lay between the germline ends. In germline, CDR1 is MDHEN, CDR2 SYDVKM. The CDR3 runs 15 residues. CDR3 sequence reads: CASGRGVGSTDTQYF. CDR3 sequence (DNA): TGTGCCAGCGGTCGTGGGGTCGGCAGCACAGATACGCAGTATTTT.

This clonotype was detected only a few times. This chain links TRBV6-4 with TRBJ1-2, with D perhaps matching TRBD1 (6 bases). Per germline, CDR1 MRHNA and CDR2 SNTAGT. Trimming shortened V by 6 bases and J by 7 bases, and 24 bases separated the two germline ends. The CDR3 consists of 16 residues. The CDR3 loop reads CASSEQPGQPFGGYTF. For the CDR3, the DNA is TGTGCCAGCAGCGAACAACCCGGACAGCCCTTCGGTGGCTACACCTTC.

This clonotype has a count of ten or more. The chain recombines TRBV4-3 with TRBJ2-1; the D gene is possibly TRBD1 (6 bases). The CDR3 spans 14 residues. V was cut by 2 bases and J by 7 bases, with 12 bases left in between. CDR1 and CDR2 (germline): LGHNA, YSLEER. Here the CDR3 DNA reads TGCGCCAGCAGCCAAACCTGGACAGAAAATGAGCAGTTCTTC. Amino acids: CASSQTWTENEQFF.

This chain uses TRBV18 with TRBJ1-1; D possibly corresponds to TRBD1 (6 bases). The CDR3 has 13 residues. Germline loops: CDR1 KGHSH, CDR2 LQKENI. Trimming pared 5 bases from V and 2 bases from J, leaving 9 bases between. The CDR3 loop is CASSGQKNTEAFF. DNA of the CDR3: TGTGCCAGCTCAGGACAGAAAAACACTGAAGCTTTCTTT.

The chain's CDR3 is CASSKGQTETQYF. Here the CDR3 DNA reads TGTGCCAGCAGCAAGGGACAGACGGAGACCCAGTACTTC. The chain links TRBV7-2 to TRBJ2-5; TRBD1 aligns across 7 bases. Germline CDR1 SGHTA, CDR2 FQGNSA. V was pared by 5 bases and J by 5 bases, with 5 bases of the junction left unmatched. CDR3 length equals 13 residues. Using reference TRBV7-2 and TRBJ2-5 for the parts outside the CDR3, the full variable domain is GAGVSQSPSNKVTEKGKDVELRCDPISGHTALYWYRQSLGQGLEFLIYFQGNSAPDKSGLPSDRFSAERTGGSVSTLTIQRTQQEDSAVYLCASSKGQTETQYFGPGTRLLVL.

Ten or more counts support this clonotype. This chain uses TRBV3-1 with TRBJ1-2; D not certain. From germline, CDR1 is LGHDT and CDR2 YNNKEL (reference sequence). V gave up 0 bases and J gave up 2 bases, with 10 bases separating them. The CDR3 runs 15 residues. In DNA, the CDR3 is TGTGCCAGCAGCCAAGATATGGAAGGGAACTATGGCTACACCTTC. Translation: CASSQDMEGNYGYTF.